The T cell receptor (beta chain) under discussion was sequenced for a study of Graves' ophthalmopathy and Graves' hyperthyroidism. This CDR3 is 14 amino acids long. Trimming took 6 bases from V and 2 from J, leaving 11 bases between them. Remarks on this clonotype: A read error is possible here, since a much larger clone lies one base away.

Hyperthyroidism cases were recent diagnoses of under 2 months' duration in people aged 18 to 65. Pregnant or lactating patients and those with other autoimmune diseases or uncontrolled infections were excluded. TCR beta CDR3 regions were amplified from RNA transcripts. First-round RT-PCR with HTBI primers preceded a second-round multiplex PCR. TCRdb reprocessed the multiplex PCR reads with MiXCR, giving one entry per CDR3 protein. The sample includes around 520,000 distinct CDR3 sequences, roughly 40% of them seen just once. The source material was peripheral blood or thyroid tissue (not recorded which). The TCR originated in an adult man with Graves' hyperthyroidism. V gene TRBV12-3 or TRBV12-4 combines with J gene TRBJ1-3, with a tentative D call TRBD1 (5 bases). CDR3: CASRFWGAGNTIYF. The CDR3 DNA follows: TGTGCCAGCAGGTTTTGGGGGGCTGGAAACACCATATATTTT.